This T cell receptor beta chain was documented in a study of T cell responses to AZD1222 COVID-19 vaccine. Study at large: Analyses pooled second doses at about 4 or about 12 weeks.

Here immunoSEQ multiplex PCR was the method, and the copy in TCRdb shows in-frame clones only, minus some. In the table there are some 130,000 clones, approximately 90% of which are singletons. Trimming shortened V by 2 bases and J by 5 bases, and 12 bases separated the two germline ends. In germline, CDR1 is KGHSH, CDR2 LQKENI. The CDR3 has 14 amino acids. V is TRBV18 and J is TRBJ2-5; a possible D gene is TRBD2 (5 bases). The source material was peripheral blood, sampled on day 0 of AZD1222 vaccination. The TCR comes from an adult in good health. In DNA form, the CDR3 reads TGTGCCAGCTCACCAACTAGGGTTTTCGAGACCCAGTACTTC. This sequence encodes CASSPTRVFETQYF.